This T cell receptor (beta chain) was recorded in a study of post-analysis software for immune sequencing data. Study details: Courses of disease covered relapsing-remitting, secondary progressive and progressive-relapsing multiple sclerosis. Whole-study findings and limits: Four or five TRBV segments (TRBV5-6, TRBV5-1 and TRBV20-1 among them) occurred more frequently in patients than in controls. Controls' normalized Chao1 diversity significantly exceeded that of multiple sclerosis patients.

The table lists this clonotype with a few counts. The target antigen is unknown. Unique molecular identifiers tagged the TCR beta cDNA libraries. Roughly 500,000 cDNA molecules were obtained per 1 to 10 million input T cells. Using its own MiXCR run on the PCR reads, TCRdb lists one record per CDR3 protein. Among about 400,000 distinct CDR3 sequences listed, less than 40% were seen once. The CDR3 is made up of 15 amino acids. CDR1 and CDR2 from the germline V gene are SGHTA and FQGTGA. Trimming removed 1 base at V and 1 base at J, with 9 bases between. The J gene is TRBJ2-3, the V gene TRBV7-3; D gene uncertain. The sequence was obtained from a girl between 10 and 17 years old with multiple sclerosis. Sequenced sample: blood. The CDR3 sequence is CASSLNRAGTDTQYF. CDR3 DNA sequence: TGTGCCAGCAGCTTAAACCGGGCTGGCACAGATACGCAGTATTTT.